The 14 T cell receptor beta chains below were found in one sample sequenced in a study of blood T cells in healthy people across ages. Through a sample-barcoded 5' primer and a J-beta primer mix, a second PCR was run for 7 to 11 cycles. Each CDR3 protein gets one entry after TCRdb re-called the 5' RACE reads with MiXCR. The sample records 730,000 or so distinct CDR3 sequences, more than 40% being singletons. The sample was blood. Receptor source: a woman aged 55-70 years in good health.

The chain joins TRBV28 to TRBJ2-6, with D unclear. CDR1 and CDR2 from the germline V gene are MDHEN and SYDVKM. V lost 7 bases to trimming and J lost 0 bases, with 16 bases between them. The CDR3 is 17 amino acids. CDR3 loop: CASTIAGRLSGANVLTF. The CDR3 DNA reads as TGTGCCAGCACCATAGCCGGGCGTCTCTCTGGGGCCAACGTCCTGACTTTC.

A note on this clonotype: Possible read error: a much larger clone is one base away. V usage is TRBV9 and J usage is TRBJ1-2; D is uncertain. In germline, CDR1 is SGDLS, CDR2 YYNGEE. CDR3 length equals 14 residues. CDR3 residues: CAGSSSGSRRGYTF. CDR3 DNA: TGTGCCGGCAGCTCGTCCGGGAGTAGGAGAGGCTACACCTTC.

V gene TRBV6-2 or TRBV6-3 combines with J gene TRBJ2-1; TRBD2 matches at 7 bases. The CDR3 has 11 residues. V dropped 5 bases and J dropped 10; count of bases not matched to a gene: 2. Germline V gives CDR1 MNHEY, CDR2 SVGEGT. CDR3 sequence (DNA): TGTGCCAGCAGTCGGGACTACGAGCAGTTCTTC. The encoded protein is CASSRDYEQFF.

This sequence joins TRBV19 and TRBJ2-1, with TRBD2 matching 12 bases. J lost 4 bases, V lost 6 bases, and 4 bases had no gene match. The germline CDR1 and CDR2 sequences are LNHDA and SQIVND (reference sequence). The CDR3 loop spans 15 amino acids. This chain's CDR3 is CASRRTSGAYNEQFF. The CDR3 DNA is TGTGCCAGTAGGCGGACTAGCGGGGCTTACAATGAGCAGTTCTTC.

With respect to this clonotype: Just one base apart from a much larger clone, this may be a read error. The chain links TRBV28 to TRBJ2-3; D is possibly TRBD2 (5 bases). V dropped 5 bases and J dropped 8 bases, with 17 bases sitting between them. Germline V gene sequence: CDR1 MDHEN, CDR2 SYDVKM. The length of the CDR3 is 14 residues. As DNA, the CDR3 is TGTGCCAGCAGTCATCCGGTAGTCGAGGGTACGCAGTATTTT. Its translation is CASSHPVVEGTQYF.

The table lists this clonotype with a few counts. The V call is TRBV6-1, the J call TRBJ2-5, with 9 bases identical to TRBD1. The J call may be faulty, since TRBJ2-7 better matches the DNA end. Germline CDR1 reads MNHNS; CDR2 reads SASEGT. The length of the CDR3 is 12 residues. The CDR3 loop reads CASSGTGAEQYF. The CDR3 DNA reads TGTGCCAGCAGTGGGACAGGGGCCGAGCAGTACTTC.

The chain links TRBV12-3 or TRBV12-4 to TRBJ2-3; D gene ambiguous. This CDR3 comprises 14 residues. V was clipped by 5 bases and J by 8 bases, with 17 bases between them. CDR3 DNA: TGTGCCAGCAGTGTTTCTGACTTAACTGGTACGCAGTATTTT. Its protein product is CASSVSDLTGTQYF.

This chain connects TRBV30 to TRBJ2-4; 8 positions match TRBD2. Gene TRBJ2-7 matches the end of the DNA better, so the J call may be wrong. CDR3 length: 13 amino acids. In germline, CDR1 is GTSNPN, CDR2 SVGIG (reference sequence). The CDR3 here is CAWAGGRGYEQYF. CDR3 nucleotide sequence: TGTGCCTGGGCGGGGGGCAGGGGATACGAGCAGTACTTC.

Comments on this clonotype: One junction end does not reproduce the germline sequence, and a read error may be involved. This chain links TRBV5-1 with TRBJ2-7, with TRBD2 as a possible D gene (5 bases). This CDR3 region has 15 residues. Germline V gene lookup returns CDR1 SGHRS and CDR2 YFSETQ. The CDR3 is CASSPVLEGLYGQYF. The CDR3 DNA reads TGCGCCAGCAGCCCCGTTCTCGAGGGTCTCTACGGGCAGTACTTC. Using reference TRBV5-1 and TRBJ2-7 for the parts outside the CDR3, the full variable domain is KAGVTQTPRYLIKTRGQQVTLSCSPISGHRSVSWYQQTPGQGLQFLFEYFSETQRNKGNFPGRFSGRQFSNSRSEMNVSTLELGDSALYLCASSPVLEGLYGQYFGPGTRLTVT.

In its sample, this clonotype was seen once. V usage is TRBV7-2 and J usage is TRBJ2-3; 8 bases are a match to TRBD1. J was trimmed by 0 bases and V by 4 bases; bases with no gene match: 3. This CDR3 comprises 15 residues. CDR1 is SGHTA, CDR2 FQGNSA, per germline. In nucleotides, the CDR3 is TGTGCCAGCAGCTCGCGGACAGGGAGCACAGATACGCAGTATTTT. Amino acids: CASSSRTGSTDTQYF.

The V and J genes are TRBV2 and TRBJ2-5, with TRBD2 identical over 8 bases. Trimming removed 7 bases from V and 5 bases from J; junction bases left unmatched: 12. CDR1 is SNHLY, CDR2 FYNNEI, per germline. CDR3 size: 15 residues. CDR3: CASTSQGLGGETQYF. In nucleotides, the CDR3 is TGTGCCAGCACTTCACAGGGACTAGGGGGGGAGACCCAGTACTTC.

The chain employs TRBV3-1 and TRBJ2-1; D might be TRBD2 (6 bases). Trimming shortened V by 0 bases and J by 10 bases, and 10 bases separated the two germline ends. The germline V gene has CDR1 LGHDT and CDR2 YNNKEL (reference sequence). The CDR3 has 13 amino acids. CDR3 loop: CASSQDGGSEQFF. CDR3 nucleotide sequence: TGTGCCAGCAGCCAAGACGGAGGGAGCGAGCAGTTCTTC.

Regarding this clonotype: A much bigger clone sits one base away, suggesting this may be a read error. V usage is TRBV29-1 and J usage is TRBJ2-1, with D possibly being TRBD1 (7 bases). The J call may be in error: the DNA end matches TRBJ2-7 better. CDR1 is SQVTM, CDR2 ANQGSEA, per germline. The CDR3 consists of 17 residues. CDR3 sequence: CSVEGGQGGGSYNEQYF. In nucleotides, the CDR3 is TGCAGCGTTGAAGGGGGTCAGGGGGGCGGCTCCTACAATGAGCAGTACTTC.

The chain couples TRBV24-1 to TRBJ2-2; D possibly corresponds to TRBD2 (5 bases). This CDR3 has 13 residues. The V end lost 12 bases, the J end lost 1 base, and 11 bases lay between the germline ends. CDR1 and CDR2 from the germline V gene are KGHDR and SFDVKD. CDR3 residues: CAASGVNTGELFF. DNA of the CDR3: TGTGCCGCTTCCGGGGTGAACACCGGGGAGCTGTTTTTT.